This T cell receptor beta chain came from a study of cytomegalovirus exposure and HLA in healthy donors. Notes on the study in general: Earlier analysis yielded a pattern in which most TCR beta V segments were productive about 90% or about 30% of the time.

13 Jbeta primers and 60 Vbeta primers were used for the PCR. The assay was immunoSEQ multiplex PCR, and TCRdb's table has in-frame clones only and misses some. The sample records over 100,000 clones, 85% to 90% being singletons. This CDR3 comprises 15 residues. V shed 5 bases and J 4 bases; nucleotides not matched to a gene: 10. Germline loops: CDR1 SEHNR, CDR2 FQNEAQ (reference sequence). A word on this clone: Its antigen is unidentified.

Sequenced material: PBMCs. The rearrangement joins TRBV7-9 to TRBJ2-7, with 8 bases identical to TRBD1. The TCR sequence derives from a woman aged 25-40 years in good health and CMV-seronegative. The CDR3 protein is CASSHDRGYQYEQYF. The DNA of the CDR3 is TGTGCCAGCAGCCATGACAGGGGATATCAGTACGAGCAGTACTTC.